Sequencing of this T cell receptor (beta chain) was carried out in a study of blood T cell repertoires in COVID-19. Study information: Sources were T cells, B-cell-depleted T cells, or PBMCs; the material itself was cDNA or gDNA.

The CDR3 totals 15 residues. CDR1 and CDR2 from the germline V gene are PRHDT and FYEKMQ (reference sequence). V lost 7 bases, J lost 3 bases, and 9 bases stayed unmatched. Authors' methods: Reference gene primer amplification gave estimated nucleated cell counts. Assay: immunoSEQ multiplex PCR; the TCRdb copy retains only in-frame clones and omits some. That table gives V, J and clone size, and the DNA gave D and trimming. Of around 300,000 clones listed, about nine tenths were seen once; the top ten hold less than 3%. Sequencing was carried out using peripheral blood. The chain employs TRBV13 and TRBJ2-1; 7 positions agree with TRBD1. This receptor was taken from a woman aged 25-40 years with active or convalescent COVID-19. The CDR3 nucleotides read TGTGCCAGCACCAACCGGGGACAGAACTACAATGAGCAGTTCTTC. This encodes CASTNRGQNYNEQFF.